This section outlines one T cell receptor (beta chain) sequence together with its context. What it recognizes is unknown. The data derive from a study of shared clonotypes between healthy human individuals. J gave up 9 bases and V 3 bases, and 9 bases lay outside the gene matches. The CDR3 has 15 residues. CDR1 and CDR2 from the germline V gene are SEHNR and FQNEAQ (reference sequence). Points from the study as a whole: When compared with the clonotypes that were shared by all four sorted-subset donors, the non-shared clonotypes turned out to have lower generation probabilities.

Produced via immunoSEQ multiplex PCR; TCRdb's table is partial and in-frame only. The sample holds around 1,100,000 clones, approximately 80% seen once. Sample: memory CD4+ T cells from PBMCs. The sample's subset: CD45RA-negative fraction. The TCR originated in a man aged 18 to 29 in good health. Some clones in this sample may be carry-over from other donors' samples. The V and J genes are TRBV7-9 and TRBJ2-1; 9 bases align to TRBD2. The CDR3 sequence is CASSFGTSPPGEQFF. Here the CDR3 DNA reads TGTGCCAGCAGCTTCGGGACTAGCCCTCCGGGTGAGCAGTTCTTC.